Listed here is a single TCR beta chain. Antigen: not known. The CDR3 has 13 residues. Germline CDR1 reads MNHEY; CDR2 reads SMNVEV (reference sequence). With V trimmed by 6 bases and J by 5 bases, 5 bases remained unmatched. The assay was immunoSEQ multiplex PCR, and TCRdb's table has in-frame clones only and misses some. The sample lists fewer than 800,000 clones, more than 70% occurring once. The sample originates from a study of Ad26.COV2.S vaccination and SARS-CoV-2 variants. General study points: In vaccinated individuals, spike-specific CD8+ and CD4+ T cell responses reportedly displayed substantial breadth. The TCR-based breadth and depth measures might underestimate overall T cell responses.

Treatment here: roughly 18 received Ad26.COV2.S at low or high dose, single or two shots; about 5 received placebo; per-sample allocation not given. On day 63 after the first injection, vaccine and placebo recipients gave samples. The chain employs TRBV27 and TRBJ2-7, with 9 nucleotides matching TRBD1. This material consisted of peripheral blood, taken in a trial of Ad26.COV2.S vaccine versus placebo. The clonotype originates from a person aged 18-60 years who received the Ad26.COV2.S COVID-19 vaccine or a placebo. The CDR3, as DNA: TGTGCCAGCAGACAGGGGGCTCCCCACGAGCAGTACTTC. This codes for CASRQGAPHEQYF.